A selection of T cell receptor beta chains follows, all from one sample in a study of CD8 T cells in ankylosing spondylitis. One entry per CDR3 protein results from TCRdb running MiXCR on the 5' RACE reads. This table has approximately 260,000 distinct CDR3 sequences, more than 15% appearing once. The sample consisted of blood, either unsorted or a sorted T cell fraction (not recorded which). Every receptor here comes from a male donor with ankylosing spondylitis or in good health (not recorded which). The CDR3 runs from the conserved cysteine through the conserved F or W. Each record gives: V gene, clone size, J gene, D gene, CDR3 protein, CDR3 DNA. The D gene is left open where the match is weak. Expanded clones are given a class, and other clones once, few, many or no size at all.

v_gene: TRBV27; abundance: .; j_gene: TRBJ2-1; d_gene: TRBD2; CDR3aa: CASGLLAIPELGYNEQFF; CDR3nt: TGTGCCAGCGGATTACTAGCGATCCCCGAATTAGGCTACAATGAGCAGTTCTTC
v_gene: TRBV28; abundance: few; j_gene: TRBJ1-1; d_gene: .; CDR3aa: CASSTLINRAVNTEAFF; CDR3nt: TGTGCCAGCAGCACCCTAATTAACAGGGCTGTGAACACTGAAGCTTTCTTT
v_gene: TRBV29-1; abundance: .; j_gene: TRBJ1-2; d_gene: .; CDR3aa: CSVEETTAPANYGYTF; CDR3nt: TGCAGCGTTGAAGAAACGACGGCTCCTGCTAACTATGGCTACACCTTC
v_gene: TRBV29-1; abundance: few; j_gene: TRBJ2-2; d_gene: .; CDR3aa: CSVGFSEGGELFF; CDR3nt: TGCAGCGTAGGCTTTAGCGAAGGCGGGGAGCTGTTTTTT
v_gene: TRBV29-1; abundance: many; j_gene: TRBJ2-7; d_gene: TRBD1; CDR3aa: CSVDTGQSYEQYF; CDR3nt: TGCAGCGTTGACACGGGACAGAGTTACGAGCAGTACTTC
v_gene: TRBV14; abundance: many; j_gene: TRBJ2-1; d_gene: .; CDR3aa: CASSQEGWSSYNEQFF; CDR3nt: TGTGCCAGCAGCCAAGAGGGCTGGAGCTCCTACAATGAGCAGTTCTTC
v_gene: TRBV5-1; abundance: .; j_gene: TRBJ2-2; d_gene: .; CDR3aa: CASSATGPLNTGELFF; CDR3nt: TGCGCCAGCAGCGCAACAGGGCCTCTCAACACCGGGGAGCTGTTTTTT
v_gene: TRBV6-1; abundance: .; j_gene: TRBJ2-3; d_gene: TRBD2; CDR3aa: CASSLTSGSDGTQYF; CDR3nt: TGTGCCAGCAGCCTAACTAGCGGGAGTGACGGTACGCAGTATTTT
v_gene: TRBV10-3; abundance: few; j_gene: TRBJ2-7; d_gene: .; CDR3aa: CAISELGVSYEQYF; CDR3nt: TGTGCCATCAGTGAGCTCGGGGTCTCCTACGAGCAGTACTTC
v_gene: TRBV9; abundance: many; j_gene: TRBJ2-1; d_gene: TRBD2; CDR3aa: CASSPLRTSGRLPLLYNEQFF; CDR3nt: TGTGCCAGCAGCCCACTCCGGACTAGCGGGAGACTCCCCCTATTGTACAATGAGCAGTTCTTC
v_gene: TRBV12-3/TRBV12-4; abundance: .; j_gene: TRBJ2-1; d_gene: TRBD2; CDR3aa: CASSLASPMDSGRRSYNEQFF; CDR3nt: TGTGCCAGCAGTTTAGCGTCCCCTATGGATAGCGGGAGACGTTCCTACAATGAGCAGTTCTTC
v_gene: TRBV27; abundance: few; j_gene: TRBJ1-5; d_gene: .; CDR3aa: CASSFRQSNQPQHF; CDR3nt: TGTGCCAGCAGTTTTCGGCAGAGCAATCAGCCCCAGCATTTT
v_gene: TRBV5-1; abundance: few; j_gene: TRBJ1-1; d_gene: TRBD1; CDR3aa: CASSLHNRGSNTEAFF; CDR3nt: TGCGCCAGCAGCTTGCATAACAGGGGATCGAACACTGAAGCTTTCTTT
v_gene: TRBV12-3/TRBV12-4; abundance: once; j_gene: TRBJ1-1; d_gene: .; CDR3aa: CASRGRDTSNTEAFF; CDR3nt: TGTGCCAGCAGGGGAAGGGACACTTCGAACACTGAAGCTTTCTTT
v_gene: TRBV7-2; abundance: .; j_gene: TRBJ2-1; d_gene: .; CDR3aa: CASSDRDSSIEQFF; CDR3nt: TGTGCCAGCAGCGACCGGGACTCTTCTATTGAGCAGTTCTTC
v_gene: TRBV10-2; abundance: few; j_gene: TRBJ2-7; d_gene: TRBD2; CDR3aa: CASSERLAEFYEQYF; CDR3nt: TGCGCCAGCAGTGAGCGACTAGCGGAATTCTACGAGCAGTACTTC
v_gene: TRBV28; abundance: .; j_gene: TRBJ2-5; d_gene: TRBD1; CDR3aa: CASSFLGTAKETQYF; CDR3nt: TGTGCCAGCAGTTTCCTTGGGACAGCGAAAGAGACCCAGTACTTC
v_gene: TRBV29-1; abundance: few; j_gene: TRBJ2-7; d_gene: TRBD2; CDR3aa: CSVGASGGLRDEQYF; CDR3nt: TGCAGCGTTGGGGCTAGCGGAGGACTGAGGGACGAGCAGTACTTC
v_gene: TRBV12-3/TRBV12-4; abundance: few; j_gene: TRBJ2-1; d_gene: .; CDR3aa: CASSPNRENEQFF; CDR3nt: TGTGCCAGCAGTCCGAACAGGGAGAATGAGCAGTTCTTC
v_gene: TRBV29-1; abundance: few; j_gene: TRBJ2-7; d_gene: TRBD2; CDR3aa: CSVVVSGRESPVEQYF; CDR3nt: TGCAGCGTTGTAGTAAGCGGGAGGGAATCCCCCGTTGAGCAGTACTTC
v_gene: TRBV20-1; abundance: many; j_gene: TRBJ2-1; d_gene: .; CDR3aa: CSGPVGNINEQFF; CDR3nt: TGCAGTGGCCCCGTTGGAAACATCAATGAGCAGTTCTTC
v_gene: TRBV7-2; abundance: many; j_gene: TRBJ2-7; d_gene: .; CDR3aa: CASSPTWESSYEQYF; CDR3nt: TGTGCCAGCAGCCCAACTTGGGAATCTTCCTACGAGCAGTACTTC
v_gene: TRBV28; abundance: .; j_gene: TRBJ2-4; d_gene: TRBD2; CDR3aa: CASSFPLSSGRNIQYF; CDR3nt: TGTGCCAGCAGTTTCCCGCTATCTAGCGGGAGAAACATTCAGTACTTC
v_gene: TRBV27; abundance: many; j_gene: TRBJ1-6; d_gene: .; CDR3aa: CASSFWDTNSPLHF; CDR3nt: TGTGCCAGCAGTTTCTGGGACACTAATTCACCCCTCCACTTT
v_gene: TRBV27; abundance: .; j_gene: TRBJ1-1; d_gene: .; CDR3aa: CASTQGQNTEAFF; CDR3nt: TGTGCCAGCACCCAAGGACAGAACACTGAAGCTTTCTTT
v_gene: TRBV28; abundance: .; j_gene: TRBJ2-2; d_gene: TRBD2; CDR3aa: CASSSLADTGELFF; CDR3nt: TGTGCCAGCAGTTCGCTAGCGGACACCGGGGAGCTGTTTTTT
v_gene: TRBV11-2; abundance: many; j_gene: TRBJ2-1; d_gene: .; CDR3aa: CASSLEGSSYNEQFF; CDR3nt: TGCGCCAGCAGCTTGGAAGGGAGCTCCTACAATGAGCAGTTCTTC
v_gene: TRBV7-3; abundance: .; j_gene: TRBJ2-1; d_gene: .; CDR3aa: CASSLYLYSGEAVYNEQFF; CDR3nt: TGTGCCAGCAGCTTATATTTATATAGTGGGGAGGCAGTATACAATGAGCAGTTCTTC
v_gene: TRBV7-9; abundance: .; j_gene: TRBJ2-2; d_gene: .; CDR3aa: CASTQTENTGELFF; CDR3nt: TGTGCCAGCACCCAGACAGAGAACACCGGGGAGCTGTTTTTT
v_gene: TRBV20-1; abundance: .; j_gene: TRBJ2-7; d_gene: TRBD2; CDR3aa: CSARDGGRGYEQYF; CDR3nt: TGCAGTGCTAGAGACGGCGGGAGAGGCTACGAGCAGTACTTC
v_gene: TRBV27; abundance: .; j_gene: TRBJ2-1; d_gene: .; CDR3aa: CASGKNEQFF; CDR3nt: TGTGCCAGCGGGAAGAATGAGCAGTTCTTC
v_gene: TRBV9; abundance: .; j_gene: TRBJ1-2; d_gene: TRBD1; CDR3aa: CASETPTGALGGYTF; CDR3nt: TGTGCCAGTGAAACACCGACAGGGGCCCTTGGGGGCTACACCTTC
v_gene: TRBV27; abundance: few; j_gene: TRBJ2-5; d_gene: .; CDR3aa: CARSLGVPETQYF; CDR3nt: TGTGCCAGGTCCCTAGGGGTTCCGGAGACCCAGTACTTC
v_gene: TRBV29-1; abundance: .; j_gene: TRBJ2-7; d_gene: .; CDR3aa: CSVFTGTYEQYF; CDR3nt: TGCAGCGTTTTCACAGGGACCTACGAGCAGTACTTC
v_gene: TRBV4-3; abundance: .; j_gene: TRBJ2-6; d_gene: .; CDR3aa: CASSQDWASGANVLTF; CDR3nt: TGCGCCAGCAGCCAAGATTGGGCCTCTGGGGCCAACGTCCTGACTTTC
v_gene: TRBV5-1; abundance: .; j_gene: TRBJ2-2; d_gene: TRBD1; CDR3aa: CASGFLIDRENTGELFF; CDR3nt: TGCGCCAGCGGATTCCTTATCGACAGGGAGAACACCGGGGAGCTGTTTTTT
v_gene: TRBV5-4; abundance: once; j_gene: TRBJ2-1; d_gene: .; CDR3aa: CASSLGLLNEQFF; CDR3nt: TGTGCCAGCAGCTTGGGACTCCTCAATGAGCAGTTCTTC
v_gene: TRBV20-1; abundance: few; j_gene: TRBJ2-3; d_gene: .; CDR3aa: CSARDLDGTDTQYF; CDR3nt: TGCAGTGCTAGAGATCTGGACGGCACAGATACGCAGTATTTT
v_gene: TRBV28; abundance: .; j_gene: TRBJ1-1; d_gene: .; CDR3aa: CASSFGAGALNTEAFF; CDR3nt: TGTGCCAGCAGTTTCGGGGCAGGGGCCCTCAACACTGAAGCTTTCTTT
v_gene: TRBV6-4; abundance: .; j_gene: TRBJ1-1; d_gene: .; CDR3aa: CASSDKVGAFF; CDR3nt: TGTGCCAGCAGTGACAAGGTTGGAGCTTTCTTT
v_gene: TRBV29-1; abundance: .; j_gene: TRBJ2-1; d_gene: TRBD2; CDR3aa: CSVVSSGSNEQFF; CDR3nt: TGCAGCGTTGTGTCTAGCGGGAGTAATGAGCAGTTCTTC
v_gene: TRBV29-1; abundance: few; j_gene: TRBJ2-7; d_gene: .; CDR3aa: CSVGGGTYSYEQYF; CDR3nt: TGCAGCGTTGGGGGTGGGACATACTCCTACGAGCAGTACTTC
v_gene: TRBV4-3; abundance: few; j_gene: TRBJ2-1; d_gene: .; CDR3aa: CASSQSQGGGYNEQFF; CDR3nt: TGCGCCAGCAGCCAGAGCCAGGGAGGAGGGTACAATGAGCAGTTCTTC
v_gene: TRBV4-2; abundance: many; j_gene: TRBJ1-5; d_gene: .; CDR3aa: CASSQDPGSGYQPQHF; CDR3nt: TGTGCCAGCAGCCAAGATCCGGGCTCGGGTTATCAGCCCCAGCATTTT
v_gene: TRBV5-1; abundance: .; j_gene: TRBJ1-4; d_gene: .; CDR3aa: CASSKQQRGEKLFF; CDR3nt: TGCGCCAGCAGCAAACAACAGAGGGGTGAAAAACTGTTTTTT
v_gene: TRBV12-3/TRBV12-4; abundance: many; j_gene: TRBJ2-1; d_gene: TRBD1; CDR3aa: CASSLRTGPGYNEQFF; CDR3nt: TGTGCCAGCAGTTTACGGACAGGGCCTGGATACAATGAGCAGTTCTTC
v_gene: TRBV4-3; abundance: many; j_gene: TRBJ1-1; d_gene: TRBD1; CDR3aa: CASSQFRDSLDTEAFF; CDR3nt: TGCGCCAGCAGCCAATTCCGGGACAGCTTAGACACTGAAGCTTTCTTT
v_gene: TRBV2; abundance: .; j_gene: TRBJ2-7; d_gene: .; CDR3aa: CASTLGSYEQYF; CDR3nt: TGTGCCAGCACCCTTGGTAGCTACGAGCAGTACTTC
v_gene: TRBV6-1; abundance: few; j_gene: TRBJ2-3; d_gene: TRBD2; CDR3aa: CASRRLAGGQDTQYF; CDR3nt: TGTGCCAGCAGAAGACTAGCGGGAGGGCAAGATACGCAGTATTTT